This T cell receptor beta chain comes out of a study of cytomegalovirus exposure and HLA in healthy donors (dated by TCRdb to the late 2010s). Context from the whole study: The 500 to 800 repertoires of the first cohort and the roughly 120 validation repertoires were produced on the same platform, according to a later analysis. The study was designed to test whether signatures of past pathogen exposure could be identified by cataloging public T cell receptors. In addition to the first cohort of hundreds of subjects, a separate validation cohort of approximately 130 different subjects was used. To predict cytomegalovirus infection status, the study combined high-throughput TCR immunosequencing, statistical association of individual TCRs with disease status, and machine learning.

To note about this clone: Its antigen target is currently unknown. Base qualities are not at hand, and no much larger clone is one base apart.

Broader findings and caveats from the paper: Across donors, most TCR sequences were observed very rarely, whereas some public TCRs were present in many individuals. The authors suggested that the approach could potentially be generalized to other disease states and immunological phenotypes. The study listed 150 to 200 TCR beta chains as associated with cytomegalovirus. Cytomegalovirus status was reported to be diagnosed by the classifier with high specificity and sensitivity in both the original and validation cohorts. Three of the identified cytomegalovirus-associated TCR beta chains were confirmed in vitro to be specific for cytomegalovirus antigens. All 120 or so repertoires were used to score co-occurrence in the validation cohort in a later analysis, because that analysis had no HLA typing for the cohort. Subsequent analysis determined that TCRs grouped into clusters in the first cohort also showed a tendency toward co-occurrence across the 120 validation repertoires, and roughly 94% of cluster scores exceeded 0.

The donors were included in the validation cohort of roughly 120 subjects, a group kept apart from the roughly 700-subject first cohort. Library method: the immunoSEQ multiplex PCR assay. As for the authors' bioinformatics: To diagnose cytomegalovirus status from the catalog of TCR beta chain sequences, a statistical classification framework was built. This is the immuneACCESS table as TCRdb keeps it, with only in-frame sequences that have V and J called. A part of the clones is gone; compared with another copy, unresolved V genes explain less than half, and the rest is unexplained. That table furnishes V, J and clone size, whereas the DNA furnished D and trimming. For this sample the table gives 80,000 to 95,000 clones, of which roughly 95% were detected only once. The ten largest make up roughly 1.3% of the sample. The receptor's source is a woman under 30 in good health and CMV-seronegative. The sequenced sample was PBMCs.

In nucleotides, the sequence is TGCGCCACCCAGACTAGTCGTGGTGAGCAGTTCTTC. It encodes CATQTSRGEQFF. The rearranged chain carries TRBV10-1 and TRBJ2-1, and possibly TRBD2, on 6 matching bases. The CDR3 contains 12 residues, cysteine and phenylalanine counted. This entry keeps only the CDR3 DNA: 36 bases, framed from base 1. Trimming takes 10 bases from V and 9 bases from J, and the germline ends sit 16 bases apart. Based on the germline V gene (reference sequence), the CDR1 and CDR2 sequences are WNHNN and SYGVQD.